This TCR beta chain stems from a study of blood T cells in healthy people across ages. Those donating, healthy Caucasian individuals from Russia, were aged roughly 6 to 95. A second about 6 to 12 cycle PCR used barcoded and J-beta primers. A single record per CDR3 protein comes from TCRdb applying MiXCR to the 5' RACE reads. The sample lists approximately 810,000 distinct CDR3 sequences, roughly 34% occurring once. V lost 6 bases to trimming and J lost 1 base; unmatched junction nucleotides: 5. Germline-derived CDR1 and CDR2 are LGHNT and FRNRAP. CDR3 size: 16 residues. This clonotype was seen more than once but under ten times.

Sequenced material: blood. The chain recombines TRBV12-5 with TRBJ2-3, with 12 bases aligning to TRBD2. This receptor was obtained from a man between 18 and 29 years old in good health. CDR3: CASGLPSGGGTDTQYF. CDR3 nucleotide sequence: TGTGCTAGTGGCCTCCCTAGCGGGGGGGGCACAGATACGCAGTATTTT.